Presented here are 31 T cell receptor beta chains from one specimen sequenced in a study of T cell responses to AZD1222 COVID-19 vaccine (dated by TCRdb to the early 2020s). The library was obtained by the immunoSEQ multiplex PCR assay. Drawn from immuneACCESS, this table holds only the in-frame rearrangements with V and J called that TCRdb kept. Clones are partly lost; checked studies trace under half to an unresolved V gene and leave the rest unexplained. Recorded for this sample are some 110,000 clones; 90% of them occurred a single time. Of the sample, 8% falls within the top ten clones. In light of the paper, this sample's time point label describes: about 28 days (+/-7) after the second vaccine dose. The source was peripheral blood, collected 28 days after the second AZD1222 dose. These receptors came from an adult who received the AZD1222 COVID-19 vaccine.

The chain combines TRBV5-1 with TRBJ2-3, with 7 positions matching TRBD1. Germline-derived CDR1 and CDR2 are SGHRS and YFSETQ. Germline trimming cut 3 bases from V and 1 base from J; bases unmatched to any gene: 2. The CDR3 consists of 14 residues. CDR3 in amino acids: CASSSGQGTDTQYF. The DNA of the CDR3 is TGCGCCAGCAGCTCCGGACAGGGCACAGATACGCAGTATTTT.

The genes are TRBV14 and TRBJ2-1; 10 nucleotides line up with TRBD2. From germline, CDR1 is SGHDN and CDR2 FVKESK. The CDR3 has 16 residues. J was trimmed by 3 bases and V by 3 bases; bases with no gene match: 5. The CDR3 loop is CASSQSSGGYYNEQFF. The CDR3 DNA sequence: TGTGCCAGCAGCCAGTCTAGCGGGGGTTACTACAATGAGCAGTTCTTC.

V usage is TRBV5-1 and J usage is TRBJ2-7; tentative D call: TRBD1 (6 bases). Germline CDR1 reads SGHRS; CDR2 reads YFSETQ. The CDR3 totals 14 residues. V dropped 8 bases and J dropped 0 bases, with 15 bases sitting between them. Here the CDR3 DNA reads TGCGCCAGTACCCGGGACATCGGCTCCTACGAGCAGTACTTC. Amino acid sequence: CASTRDIGSYEQYF.

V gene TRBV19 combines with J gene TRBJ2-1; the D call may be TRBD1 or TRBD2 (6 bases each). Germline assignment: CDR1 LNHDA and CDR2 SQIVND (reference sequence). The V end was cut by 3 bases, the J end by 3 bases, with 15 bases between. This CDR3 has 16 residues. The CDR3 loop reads CASSIRGQGDYNEQFF. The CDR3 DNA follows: TGTGCCAGTAGTATCCGGGGGCAGGGAGACTACAATGAGCAGTTCTTC.

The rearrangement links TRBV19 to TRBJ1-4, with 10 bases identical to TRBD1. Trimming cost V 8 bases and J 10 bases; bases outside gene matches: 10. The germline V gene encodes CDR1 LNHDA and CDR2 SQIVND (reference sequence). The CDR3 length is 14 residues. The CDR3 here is CASGQGGVLGKLFF. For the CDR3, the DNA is TGTGCCAGTGGACAGGGGGGGGTTTTGGGAAAACTGTTTTTT.

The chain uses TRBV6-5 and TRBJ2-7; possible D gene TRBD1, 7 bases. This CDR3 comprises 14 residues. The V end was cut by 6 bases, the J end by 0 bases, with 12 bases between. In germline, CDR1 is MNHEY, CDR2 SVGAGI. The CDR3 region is CASREGQNSYEQYF. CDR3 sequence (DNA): TGTGCCAGCAGGGAGGGACAGAACTCCTACGAGCAGTACTTC.

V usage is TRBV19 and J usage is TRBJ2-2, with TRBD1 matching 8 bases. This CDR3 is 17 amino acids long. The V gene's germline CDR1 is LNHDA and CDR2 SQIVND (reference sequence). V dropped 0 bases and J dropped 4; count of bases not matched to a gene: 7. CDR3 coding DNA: TGTGCCAGTAGTATAGAGACAGGGGTTCGAGGCACCGGGGAGCTGTTTTTT. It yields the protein CASSIETGVRGTGELFF.

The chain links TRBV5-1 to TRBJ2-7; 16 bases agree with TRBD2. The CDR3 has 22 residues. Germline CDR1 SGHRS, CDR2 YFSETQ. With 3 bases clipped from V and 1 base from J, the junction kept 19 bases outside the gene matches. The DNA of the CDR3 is TGCGCCAGCAGCTCTGTGCTCGGGACTAGCGGGGGGGAAGGCGGCCAATCCTACGAGCAGTACTTC. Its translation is CASSSVLGTSGGEGGQSYEQYF.

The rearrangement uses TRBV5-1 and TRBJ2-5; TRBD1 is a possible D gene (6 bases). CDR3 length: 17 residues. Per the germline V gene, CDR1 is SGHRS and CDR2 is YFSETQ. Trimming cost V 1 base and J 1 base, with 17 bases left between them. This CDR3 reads CASSLMDLGDTQETQYF. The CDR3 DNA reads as TGCGCCAGCAGCTTGATGGACTTGGGGGACACCCAAGAGACCCAGTACTTC.

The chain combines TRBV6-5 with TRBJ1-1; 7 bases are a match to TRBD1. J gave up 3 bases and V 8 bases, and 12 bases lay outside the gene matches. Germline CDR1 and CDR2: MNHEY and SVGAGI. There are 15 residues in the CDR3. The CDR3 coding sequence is TGTGCCAGCCAGCTCCAGGGGGTTTCGTACACTGAAGCTTTCTTT. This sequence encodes CASQLQGVSYTEAFF.

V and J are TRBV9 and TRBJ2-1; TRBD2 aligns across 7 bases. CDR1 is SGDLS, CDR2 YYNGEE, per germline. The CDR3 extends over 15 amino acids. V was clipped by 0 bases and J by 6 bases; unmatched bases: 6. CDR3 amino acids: CASSVAGGRLNEQFF. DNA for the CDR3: TGTGCCAGCAGCGTAGCGGGGGGTCGACTCAATGAGCAGTTCTTC.

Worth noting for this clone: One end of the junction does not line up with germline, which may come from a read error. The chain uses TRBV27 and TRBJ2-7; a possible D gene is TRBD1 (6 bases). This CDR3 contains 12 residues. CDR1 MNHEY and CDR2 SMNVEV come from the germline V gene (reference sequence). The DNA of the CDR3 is TGTGCCAGCAGTCCACAGGGCTACGAACAGTACTTC. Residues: CASSPQGYEQYF.

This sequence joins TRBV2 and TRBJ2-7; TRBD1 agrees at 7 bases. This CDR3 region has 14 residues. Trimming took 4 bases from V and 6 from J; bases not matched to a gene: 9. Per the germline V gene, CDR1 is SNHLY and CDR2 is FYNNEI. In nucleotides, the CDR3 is TGTGCCAGCAGTGCCTTCAATGACAGGGTCGAGCAGTACTTC. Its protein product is CASSAFNDRVEQYF.

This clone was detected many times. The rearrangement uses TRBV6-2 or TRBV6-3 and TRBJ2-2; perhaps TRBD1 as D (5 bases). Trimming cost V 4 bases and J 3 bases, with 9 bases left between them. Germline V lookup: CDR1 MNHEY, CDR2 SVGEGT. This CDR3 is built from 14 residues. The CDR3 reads CASSSGHDTGELFF. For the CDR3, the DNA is TGTGCCAGCAGTTCAGGACACGACACCGGGGAGCTGTTTTTT.

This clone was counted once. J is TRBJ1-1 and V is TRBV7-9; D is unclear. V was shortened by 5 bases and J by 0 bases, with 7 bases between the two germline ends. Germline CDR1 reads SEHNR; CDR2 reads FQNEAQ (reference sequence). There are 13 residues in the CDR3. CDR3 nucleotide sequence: TGTGCCAGCAGCACTTTTATGAACACTGAAGCTTTCTTT. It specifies CASSTFMNTEAFF.

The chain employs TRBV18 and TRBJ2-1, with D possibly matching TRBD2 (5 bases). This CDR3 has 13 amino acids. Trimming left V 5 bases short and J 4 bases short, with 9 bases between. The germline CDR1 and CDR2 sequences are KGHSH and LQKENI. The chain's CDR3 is CASSTERYNEQFF. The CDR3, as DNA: TGTGCCAGCTCAACGGAGCGGTACAATGAGCAGTTCTTC.

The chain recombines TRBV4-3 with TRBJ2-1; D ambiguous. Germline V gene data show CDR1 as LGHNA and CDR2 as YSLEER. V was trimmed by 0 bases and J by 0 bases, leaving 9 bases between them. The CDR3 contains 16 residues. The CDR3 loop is CASSQDRGHSYNEQFF. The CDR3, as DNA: TGCGCCAGCAGCCAAGATCGTGGGCACTCCTACAATGAGCAGTTCTTC.

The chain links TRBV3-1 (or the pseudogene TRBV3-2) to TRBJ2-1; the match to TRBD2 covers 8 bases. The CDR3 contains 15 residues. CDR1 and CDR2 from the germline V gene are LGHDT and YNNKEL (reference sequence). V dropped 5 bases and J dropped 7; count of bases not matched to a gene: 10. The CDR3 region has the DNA TGTGCCAGCAGCATAAATAGCGGGACTCGTAATGAGCAGTTCTTC. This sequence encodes CASSINSGTRNEQFF.

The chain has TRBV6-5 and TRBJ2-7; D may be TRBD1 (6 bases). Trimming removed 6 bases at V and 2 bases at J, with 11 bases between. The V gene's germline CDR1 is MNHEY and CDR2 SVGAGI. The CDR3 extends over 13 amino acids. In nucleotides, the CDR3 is TGTGCCAGCAGGGACAGCCTAACCTACGAGCAGTACTTC. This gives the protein CASRDSLTYEQYF.

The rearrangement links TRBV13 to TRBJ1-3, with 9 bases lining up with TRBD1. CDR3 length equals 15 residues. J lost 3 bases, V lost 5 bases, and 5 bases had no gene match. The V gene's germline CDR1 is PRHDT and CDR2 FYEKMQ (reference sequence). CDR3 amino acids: CASSPGQGVGNTIYF. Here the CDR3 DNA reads TGTGCCAGCAGCCCGGGACAGGGAGTTGGAAACACCATATATTTT.

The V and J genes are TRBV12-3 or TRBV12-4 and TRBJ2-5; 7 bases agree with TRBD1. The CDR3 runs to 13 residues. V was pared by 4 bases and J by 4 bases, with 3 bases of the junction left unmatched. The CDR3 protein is CASSYGTAETQYF. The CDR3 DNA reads TGTGCCAGCAGTTACGGGACAGCAGAGACCCAGTACTTC.

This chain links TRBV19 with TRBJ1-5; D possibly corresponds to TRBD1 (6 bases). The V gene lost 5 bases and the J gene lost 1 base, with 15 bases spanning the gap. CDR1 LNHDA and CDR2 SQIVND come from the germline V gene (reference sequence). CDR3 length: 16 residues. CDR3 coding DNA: TGTGCCAGTAGTCCGCGGGGGACAATAAGCAATCAGCCCCAGCATTTT. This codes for CASSPRGTISNQPQHF.

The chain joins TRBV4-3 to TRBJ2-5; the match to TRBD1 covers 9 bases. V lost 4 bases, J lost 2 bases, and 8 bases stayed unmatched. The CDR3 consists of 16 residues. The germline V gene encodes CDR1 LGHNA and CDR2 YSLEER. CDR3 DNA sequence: TGCGCCAGCAGCCTCTATTCCGGGACAGGGCAAGAGACCCAGTACTTC. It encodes CASSLYSGTGQETQYF.

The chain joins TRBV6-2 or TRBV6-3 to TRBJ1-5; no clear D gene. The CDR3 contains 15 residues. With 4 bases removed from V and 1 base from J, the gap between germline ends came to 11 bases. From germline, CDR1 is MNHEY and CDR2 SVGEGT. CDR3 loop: CASSSNPDSNQPQHF. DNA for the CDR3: TGTGCCAGCAGTTCAAACCCGGACAGCAATCAGCCCCAGCATTTT.

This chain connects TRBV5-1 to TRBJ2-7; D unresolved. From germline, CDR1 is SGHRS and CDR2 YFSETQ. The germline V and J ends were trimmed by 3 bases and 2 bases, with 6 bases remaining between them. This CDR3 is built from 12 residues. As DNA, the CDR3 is TGCGCCAGCAGCTACGGTACCTACGAGCAGTACTTC. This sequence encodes CASSYGTYEQYF.

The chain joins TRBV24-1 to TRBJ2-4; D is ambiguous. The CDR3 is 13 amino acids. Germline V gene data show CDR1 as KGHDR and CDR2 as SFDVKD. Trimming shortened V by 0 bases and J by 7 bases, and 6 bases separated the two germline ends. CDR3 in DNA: TGTGCCACCAGTGATTTGACATACAACATTCAGTACTTC. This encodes CATSDLTYNIQYF.

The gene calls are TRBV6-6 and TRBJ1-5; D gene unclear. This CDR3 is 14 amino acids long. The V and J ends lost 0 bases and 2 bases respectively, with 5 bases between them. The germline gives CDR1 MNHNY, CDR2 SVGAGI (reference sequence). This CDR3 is CASSYSGGNQPQHF. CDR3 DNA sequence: TGTGCCAGCAGTTACTCGGGCGGCAATCAGCCCCAGCATTTT.

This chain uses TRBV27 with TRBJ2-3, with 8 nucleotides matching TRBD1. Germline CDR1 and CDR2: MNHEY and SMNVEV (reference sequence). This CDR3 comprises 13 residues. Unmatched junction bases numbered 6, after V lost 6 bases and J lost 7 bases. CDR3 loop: CASRTGATNTQYF. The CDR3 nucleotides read TGTGCCAGCAGGACAGGGGCCACCAATACGCAGTATTTT.

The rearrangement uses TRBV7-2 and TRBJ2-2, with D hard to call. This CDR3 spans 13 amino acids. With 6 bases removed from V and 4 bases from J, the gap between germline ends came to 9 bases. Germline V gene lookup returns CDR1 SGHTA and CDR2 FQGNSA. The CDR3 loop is CASSGQPTGELFF. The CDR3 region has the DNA TGTGCCAGCAGTGGGCAGCCCACCGGGGAGCTGTTTTTT. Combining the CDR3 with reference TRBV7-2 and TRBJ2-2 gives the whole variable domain GAGVSQSPSNKVTEKGKDVELRCDPISGHTALYWYRQSLGQGLEFLIYFQGNSAPDKSGLPSDRFSAERTGGSVSTLTIQRTQQEDSAVYLCASSGQPTGELFFGEGSRLTVL.

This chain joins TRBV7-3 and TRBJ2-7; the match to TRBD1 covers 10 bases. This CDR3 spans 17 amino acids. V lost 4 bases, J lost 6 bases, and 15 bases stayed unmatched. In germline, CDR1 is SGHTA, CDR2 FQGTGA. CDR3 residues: CASSSRTGTGENGEQYF. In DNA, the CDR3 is TGTGCCAGCAGCTCGAGAACCGGGACAGGGGAAAATGGCGAGCAGTACTTC.

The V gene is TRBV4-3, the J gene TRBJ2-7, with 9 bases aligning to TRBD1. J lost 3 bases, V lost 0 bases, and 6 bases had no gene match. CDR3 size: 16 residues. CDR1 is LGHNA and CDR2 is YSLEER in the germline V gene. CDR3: CASSQDGGTGFYEQYF. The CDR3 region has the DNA TGCGCCAGCAGCCAAGATGGCGGGACAGGGTTCTACGAGCAGTACTTC.